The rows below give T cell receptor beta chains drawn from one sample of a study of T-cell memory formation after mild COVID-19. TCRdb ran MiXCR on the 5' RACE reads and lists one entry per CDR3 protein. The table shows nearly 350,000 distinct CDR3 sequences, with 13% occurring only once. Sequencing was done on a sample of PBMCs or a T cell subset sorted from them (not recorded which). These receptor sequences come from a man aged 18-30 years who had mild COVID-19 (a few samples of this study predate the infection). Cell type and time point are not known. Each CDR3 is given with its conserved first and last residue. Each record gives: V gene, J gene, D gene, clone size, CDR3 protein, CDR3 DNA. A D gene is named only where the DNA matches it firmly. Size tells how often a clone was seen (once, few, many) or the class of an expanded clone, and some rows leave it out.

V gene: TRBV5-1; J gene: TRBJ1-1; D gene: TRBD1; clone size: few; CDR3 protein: CASSLAGQGSTEAFF; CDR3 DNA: TGCGCCAGCAGCTTGGCTGGACAGGGATCCACTGAAGCTTTCTTT
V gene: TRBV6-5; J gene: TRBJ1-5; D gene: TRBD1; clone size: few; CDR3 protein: CASSRTGMFNQPQHF; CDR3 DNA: TGTGCCAGCAGCCGGACAGGGATGTTCAATCAGCCCCAGCATTTT
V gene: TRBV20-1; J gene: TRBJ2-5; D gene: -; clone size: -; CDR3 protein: CSASGNTQETQYF; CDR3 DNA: TGCAGTGCTAGTGGGAACACCCAAGAGACCCAGTACTTC
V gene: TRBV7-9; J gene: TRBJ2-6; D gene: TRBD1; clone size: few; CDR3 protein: CASRDRAFSGANVLTF; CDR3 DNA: TGTGCCAGCAGGGACAGGGCCTTCTCTGGGGCCAACGTCCTGACTTTC
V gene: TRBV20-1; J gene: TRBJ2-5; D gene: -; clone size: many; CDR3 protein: CSPKGGGETQYF; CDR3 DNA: TGCAGTCCCAAAGGGGGGGGAGAGACCCAGTACTTC
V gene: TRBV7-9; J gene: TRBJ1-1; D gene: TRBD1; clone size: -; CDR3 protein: CASRTPGQGSGEAFF; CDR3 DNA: TGTGCCAGCAGGACCCCGGGACAGGGTTCGGGTGAAGCTTTCTTT
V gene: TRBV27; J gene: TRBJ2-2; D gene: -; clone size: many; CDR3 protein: CASSLSHPRTGELFF; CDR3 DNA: TGTGCCAGCAGTTTATCGCATCCTCGCACCGGGGAGCTGTTTTTT
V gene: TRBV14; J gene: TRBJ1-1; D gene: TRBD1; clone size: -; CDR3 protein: CASRGTGVNTEAFF; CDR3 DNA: TGTGCCAGCAGGGGGACAGGAGTGAACACTGAAGCTTTCTTT
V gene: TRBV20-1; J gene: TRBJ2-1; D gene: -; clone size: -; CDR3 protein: CSALKPDRYNEQFF; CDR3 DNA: TGCAGTGCCCTTAAACCGGACCGGTACAATGAGCAGTTCTTC
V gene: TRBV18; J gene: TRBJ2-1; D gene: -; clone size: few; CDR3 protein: CASSPLSQLEQFF; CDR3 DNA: TGTGCCAGCTCACCACTTTCCCAGCTTGAGCAGTTCTTC
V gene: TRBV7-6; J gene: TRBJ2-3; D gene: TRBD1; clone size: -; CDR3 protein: CASSLGQGAWADTQYF; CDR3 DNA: TGTGCCAGCAGCTTAGGACAGGGGGCCTGGGCAGATACGCAGTATTTT
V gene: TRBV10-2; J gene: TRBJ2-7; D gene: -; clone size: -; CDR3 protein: CASALTEQYF; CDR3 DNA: TGCGCCAGCGCATTAACAGAGCAGTACTTC
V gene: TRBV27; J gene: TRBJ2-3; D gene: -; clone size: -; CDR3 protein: CASSFRELTDTQYF; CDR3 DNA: TGTGCCAGCAGTTTCCGGGAGCTCACAGATACGCAGTATTTT
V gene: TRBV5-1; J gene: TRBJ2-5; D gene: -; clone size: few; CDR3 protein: CASSYGAQETQYF; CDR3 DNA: TGCGCCAGCAGCTATGGAGCGCAAGAGACCCAGTACTTC
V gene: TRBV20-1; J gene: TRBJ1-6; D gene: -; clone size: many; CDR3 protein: CSAIQSSYNSPLHF; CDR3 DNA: TGCAGTGCTATACAGAGCTCCTATAATTCACCCCTCCACTTT
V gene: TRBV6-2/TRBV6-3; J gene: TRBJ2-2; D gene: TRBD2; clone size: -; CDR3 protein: CASSYSAGGTAGELFF; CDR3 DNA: TGTGCCAGCAGTTACTCCGCGGGGGGGACAGCCGGGGAGCTGTTTTTT
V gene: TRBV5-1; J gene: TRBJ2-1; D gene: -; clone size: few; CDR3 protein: CASSTYRDNEQFF; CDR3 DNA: TGCGCCAGCAGCACGTACAGGGACAATGAGCAGTTCTTC
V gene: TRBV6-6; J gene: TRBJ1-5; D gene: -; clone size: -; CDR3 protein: CASSYTRGPPGNQPQHF; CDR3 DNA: TGTGCCAGCAGTTACACCAGGGGACCCCCGGGCAATCAGCCCCAGCATTTT
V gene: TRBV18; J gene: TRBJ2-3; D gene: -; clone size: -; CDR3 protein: CASSPGRPPTDTQYF; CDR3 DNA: TGTGCCAGCTCACCGGGCCGGCCCCCCACAGATACGCAGTATTTT
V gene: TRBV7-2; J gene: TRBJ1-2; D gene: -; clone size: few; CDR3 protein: CASTLRGRGNGYTF; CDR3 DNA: TGTGCCAGCACCCTACGGGGCAGGGGCAATGGCTACACCTTC
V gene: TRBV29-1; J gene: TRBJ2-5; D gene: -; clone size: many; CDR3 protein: CSVVKENQETQYF; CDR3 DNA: TGCAGCGTTGTTAAGGAGAACCAAGAGACCCAGTACTTC
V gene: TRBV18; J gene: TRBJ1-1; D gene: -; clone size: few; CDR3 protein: CASSPQPGRNTEAFF; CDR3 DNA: TGTGCCAGCTCACCACAACCAGGGCGGAACACTGAAGCTTTCTTT
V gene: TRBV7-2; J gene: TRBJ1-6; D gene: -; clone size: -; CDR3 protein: CASSLIADRPHF; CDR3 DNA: TGTGCCAGCAGCTTAATTGCAGACAGGCCCCACTTT
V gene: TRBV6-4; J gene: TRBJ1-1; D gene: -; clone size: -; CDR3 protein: CASSDSGGQTREAFF; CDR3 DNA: TGTGCCAGCAGTGACTCGGGGGGGCAAACGCGTGAAGCTTTCTTT
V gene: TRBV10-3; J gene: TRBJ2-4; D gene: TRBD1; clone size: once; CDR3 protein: CAISESRGRGIKYF; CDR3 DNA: TGTGCCATCAGTGAGTCCAGGGGGCGGGGCATTAAGTACTTC
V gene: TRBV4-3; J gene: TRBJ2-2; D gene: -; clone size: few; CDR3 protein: CASSQDRSRARAGELFF; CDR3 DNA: TGCGCCAGCAGCCAAGATCGTAGCAGGGCCCGCGCCGGGGAGCTGTTTTTT
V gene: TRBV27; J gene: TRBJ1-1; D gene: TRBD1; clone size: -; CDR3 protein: CASSLIGRGYMGTEAFF; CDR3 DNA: TGTGCCAGCAGTTTAATTGGCAGGGGGTACATGGGGACTGAAGCTTTCTTT
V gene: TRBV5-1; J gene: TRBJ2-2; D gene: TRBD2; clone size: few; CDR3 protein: CASSTSAGLETGELFF; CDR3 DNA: TGCGCCAGCAGCACCTCAGCGGGGCTTGAGACCGGGGAGCTGTTTTTT
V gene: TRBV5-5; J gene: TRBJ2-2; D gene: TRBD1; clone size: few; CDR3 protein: CASSSTGAPNTGELFF; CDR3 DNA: TGTGCCAGCAGCTCAACAGGGGCTCCGAACACCGGGGAGCTGTTTTTT
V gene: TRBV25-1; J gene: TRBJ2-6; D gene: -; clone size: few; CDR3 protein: CASSEAGLSGANVLTF; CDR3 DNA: TGTGCCAGCAGTGAAGCGGGCCTCTCAGGGGCCAACGTCCTGACTTTC
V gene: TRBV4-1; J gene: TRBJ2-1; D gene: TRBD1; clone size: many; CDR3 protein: CASSPRTGGNEQFF; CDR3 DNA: TGCGCCAGCAGCCCACGGACAGGGGGGAATGAGCAGTTCTTC
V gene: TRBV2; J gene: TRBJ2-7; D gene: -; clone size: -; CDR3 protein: CASSAGFTYEQYF; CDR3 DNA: TGTGCCAGCAGTGCCGGGTTTACCTACGAGCAGTACTTC
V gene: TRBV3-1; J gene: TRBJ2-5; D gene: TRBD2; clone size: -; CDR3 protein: CASIGTTQETQYF; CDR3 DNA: TGTGCCAGCATCGGGACTACTCAAGAGACCCAGTACTTC
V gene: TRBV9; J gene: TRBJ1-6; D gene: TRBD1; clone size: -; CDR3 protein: CASSDTGGSNSPLHF; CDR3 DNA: TGTGCCAGCAGCGATACAGGGGGCAGTAATTCACCCCTCCACTTT
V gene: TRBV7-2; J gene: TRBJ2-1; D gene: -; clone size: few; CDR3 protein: CASSSYLGGSYNEQFF; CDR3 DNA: TGTGCCAGCAGCTCCTATTTGGGGGGCTCCTACAATGAGCAGTTCTTC
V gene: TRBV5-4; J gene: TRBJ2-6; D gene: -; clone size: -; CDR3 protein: CASSLAIYGANVLTF; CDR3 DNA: TGTGCCAGCAGCTTGGCTATTTACGGGGCCAACGTCCTGACTTTC
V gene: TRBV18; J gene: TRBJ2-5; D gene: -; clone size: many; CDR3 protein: CASSPGLQETQYF; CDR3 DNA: TGTGCCAGCAGTCCCGGACTCCAAGAGACCCAGTACTTC
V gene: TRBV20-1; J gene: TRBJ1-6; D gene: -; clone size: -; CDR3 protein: CSAYTPIEESPLHF; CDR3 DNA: TGCAGTGCTTACACCCCCATCGAAGAGTCACCCCTCCACTTT
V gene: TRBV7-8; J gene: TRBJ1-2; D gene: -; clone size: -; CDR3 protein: CASSLTRGWGYTF; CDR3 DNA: TGTGCCAGCAGCTTAACCAGGGGCTGGGGCTACACCTTC
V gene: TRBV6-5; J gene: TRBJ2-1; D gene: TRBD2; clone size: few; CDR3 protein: CASSTRGGPNEQFF; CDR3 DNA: TGTGCCAGCAGTACACGGGGGGGGCCCAATGAGCAGTTCTTC
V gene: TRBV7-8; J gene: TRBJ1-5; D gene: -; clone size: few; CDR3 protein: CASSKDSNNQPQHF; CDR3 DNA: TGTGCCAGCAGCAAAGACAGTAACAATCAGCCCCAGCATTTT